This T cell receptor beta chain comes out of a study of blood T cell repertoires in COVID-19. About the study: The analysed material was cDNA or gDNA that came from T cells, B-cell-depleted T cells, or PBMCs.

Original analysis: Cell counts per sample came from amplifying reference gene primers. Clones were sequenced by immunoSEQ multiplex PCR, and TCRdb holds only the in-frame ones, with some missing. The V and J calls and clone size were taken over from that table, and D and trimming were inferred from the DNA. Seen here are some 210,000 clones, approximately 82% observed once, and the top ten hold roughly 2.9%. There are 14 residues in the CDR3. Trimming removed 1 base at V and 4 bases at J, with 8 bases between. Germline CDR1 and CDR2: SGHAT and FQNNGV. The specimen sequenced was peripheral blood. The TCR comes from a man aged 50 to 60 with active or convalescent COVID-19. V and J are TRBV11-2 and TRBJ2-1, with D tentatively TRBD1 (6 bases). CDR3 protein: CASSLGGRYNEQFF. Written as DNA, the CDR3 is TGTGCCAGCAGCTTAGGGGGGCGGTACAATGAGCAGTTCTTC. The variable domain in full, completed from reference TRBV11-2 and TRBJ2-1, reads EAGVAQSPRYKIIEKRQSVAFWCNPISGHATLYWYQQILGQGPKLLIQFQNNGVVDDSQLPKDRFSAERLKGVDSTLKIQPAKLEDSAVYLCASSLGGRYNEQFFGPGTRLTVL.